This T cell receptor (beta chain) was sequenced in a study of shared T cell receptors in the human thymus. The CDR3 totals 17 residues. The germline V gene has CDR1 MRHNA and CDR2 SNTAGT. The trim removed 6 bases at V and 5 bases at J, leaving 15 bases unmatched. Profiling relied on immunoSEQ multiplex PCR, and the TCRdb table lists in-frame clones only, not all of them. The sample consists of 500,000 to 850,000 clones, over 75% of them appearing once. In addition, the sample was reused for a study of human thymus T cells. As reported in that work: Donors were healthy Finnish infants having corrective surgery for congenital heart defects. Corrective heart surgery yielded the resections from which the thymus tissue came. An apparent bias in V and J gene usage was seen in thymic and blood repertoires.

The origin of this receptor is a boy less than two years old with a congenital heart defect. The sequencing sample was made of thymocytes. The chain combines TRBV6-4 with TRBJ2-2; 7 bases fit TRBD1. The CDR3 coding sequence is TGTGCCAGCAGCGTCTTAGACAGGGTTGGGTTAACCGGGGAGCTGTTTTTT. Translating gives CASSVLDRVGLTGELFF.